This TCR beta chain is from a study of cytotoxic CD8 clonotypes in ibrutinib-treated CLL. Looking at the study overall: Mean productive templates were 255,043; mean productive rearrangements were around 86,000.

This CDR3 has 19 residues. V was cut by 6 bases and J by 1 base, with 27 bases left in between. Germline lookup yields CDR1 MDHEN and CDR2 SYDVKM. Only in-frame clones appear in the TCRdb table, and some are missing; sequencing was by immunoSEQ multiplex PCR. Counted here are about 200,000 clones, roughly three quarters occurring once; the ten biggest clones make up approximately 6.3%. Cryopreserved PBMCs provided around 2 micrograms of genomic DNA for the TCR beta libraries. This TCR came from a human donor with chronic lymphocytic leukemia. The sample in question was PBMCs, obtained after 12 months of ibrutinib treatment. The chain carries TRBV28 and TRBJ1-1, with a weak D call TRBD1 (6 bases). The CDR3, as DNA: TGTGCCAGCAGGCCCAAATTGGACGTATACAGGGCAAAGAACACTGAAGCTTTCTTT. This codes for CASRPKLDVYRAKNTEAFF. Combining the CDR3 with reference TRBV28 and TRBJ1-1 gives the whole variable domain DVKVTQSSRYLVKRTGEKVFLECVQDMDHENMFWYRQDPGLGLRLIYFSYDVKMKEKGDIPEGYSVSREKKERFSLILESASTNQTSMYLCASRPKLDVYRAKNTEAFFGQGTRLTVV.